This T cell receptor beta chain came from a study of cytomegalovirus exposure and HLA in healthy donors. Overall study findings and caveats: In an earlier analysis, most TCR beta V segments were productive about 87% or about 30% of the time.

This PCR relied on a set of 60 Vbeta primers and 13 Jbeta primers. The assay was immunoSEQ multiplex PCR, and TCRdb's table has in-frame clones only and misses some. The table lists 55,000 to 75,000 clones, roughly 81% of them singletons, with 10% to 12% in the top ten. Notes on this clone: What it binds is unknown.

This CDR3 is built from 15 residues. After removal of 6 bases from V and 4 bases from J, the junction contained 8 bases not matched to a gene. Germline CDR1 MGHRA, CDR2 YSYEKL. The chain carries TRBV4-1 and TRBJ2-1; TRBD2 matches 8 bases. The clonotype originates from a human donor in good health. Sequenced input: PBMCs. The CDR3 nucleotides are TGCGCCAGCAGTTCACCTTTAGCGGGGTACAATGAGCAGTTCTTC. Translated, it gives CASSSPLAGYNEQFF.